The 2 T cell receptor beta chains reported below all come from one sample, sequenced in a study of T cell repertoires in cytomegalovirus infection. TCRdb reanalysed the reads using MiXCR and keeps one entry per CDR3 protein. This table holds around 300,000 distinct CDR3 sequences, more than 8% found once. Material for sequencing was PBMCs. The origin of the receptors is a human donor in good health (CMV status not recorded). Some clones in this sample may be carry-over from other donors' samples.

This clonotype was found a few times. V is TRBV20-1 and J is TRBJ2-5; D ambiguous. Trimming pared 0 bases from V and 2 bases from J, leaving 7 bases between. Looked up from germline, CDR1 is DFQATT and CDR2 is SNEGSKA (reference sequence). This CDR3 has 13 residues. The CDR3 is CSARDHMQETQYF. Written as DNA, the CDR3 is TGCAGTGCTAGAGATCATATGCAAGAGACCCAGTACTTC.

This clonotype has a handful of counts. This sequence joins TRBV6-2 or TRBV6-3 and TRBJ1-3, with D hard to call. The V and J ends lost 6 bases and 0 bases respectively, with 12 bases between them. Germline assignment: CDR1 MNHEY and CDR2 SVGEGT. This CDR3 spans 15 amino acids. The CDR3 loop reads CASSPFGRSGNTIYF. The CDR3, as DNA: TGTGCCAGCAGCCCGTTCGGTCGCTCTGGAAACACCATATATTTT.